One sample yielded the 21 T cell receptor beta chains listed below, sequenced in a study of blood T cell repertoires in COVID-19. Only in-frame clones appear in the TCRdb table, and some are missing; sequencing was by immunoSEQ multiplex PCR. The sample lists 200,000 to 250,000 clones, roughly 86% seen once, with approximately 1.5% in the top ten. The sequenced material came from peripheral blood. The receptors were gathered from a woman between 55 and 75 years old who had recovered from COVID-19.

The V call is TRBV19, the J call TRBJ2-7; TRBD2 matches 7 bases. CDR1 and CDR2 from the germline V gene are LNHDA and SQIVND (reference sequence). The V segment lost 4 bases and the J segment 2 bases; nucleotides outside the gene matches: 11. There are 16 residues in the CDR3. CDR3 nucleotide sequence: TGTGCCAGTAGTAGGTTCCGACTAGCCGAAGCCTACGAGCAGTACTTC. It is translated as CASSRFRLAEAYEQYF.

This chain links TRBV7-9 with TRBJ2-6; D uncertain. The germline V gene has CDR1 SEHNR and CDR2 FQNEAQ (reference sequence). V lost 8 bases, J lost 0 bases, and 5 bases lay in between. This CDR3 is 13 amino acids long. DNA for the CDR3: TGTGCCAGCCCGAGCTCTGGGGCCAACGTCCTGACTTTC. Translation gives CASPSSGANVLTF.

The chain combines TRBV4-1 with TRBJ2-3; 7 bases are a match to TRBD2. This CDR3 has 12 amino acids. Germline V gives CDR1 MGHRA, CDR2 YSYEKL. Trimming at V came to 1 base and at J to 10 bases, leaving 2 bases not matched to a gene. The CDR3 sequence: CASSQAGGAQYF. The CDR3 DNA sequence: TGCGCCAGCAGCCAAGCGGGGGGTGCGCAGTATTTT.

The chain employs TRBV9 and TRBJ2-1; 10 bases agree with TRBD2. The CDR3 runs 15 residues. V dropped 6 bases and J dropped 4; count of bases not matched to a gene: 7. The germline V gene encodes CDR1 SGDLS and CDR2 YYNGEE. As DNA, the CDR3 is TGTGCCAGCACCTCCCAAGCGGGGGGGTACAATGAGCAGTTCTTC. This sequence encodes CASTSQAGGYNEQFF. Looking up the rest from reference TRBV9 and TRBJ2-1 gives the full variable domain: DSGVTQTPKHLITATGQRVTLRCSPRSGDLSVYWYQQSLDQGLQFLIQYYNGEERAKGNILERFSAQQFPDLHSELNLSSLELGDSALYFCASTSQAGGYNEQFFGPGTRLTVL.

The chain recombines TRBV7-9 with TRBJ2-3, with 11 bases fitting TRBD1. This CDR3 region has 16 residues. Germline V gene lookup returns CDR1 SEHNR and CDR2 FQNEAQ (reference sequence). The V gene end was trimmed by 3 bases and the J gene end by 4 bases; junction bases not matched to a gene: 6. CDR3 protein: CASSFGGQGAADTQYF. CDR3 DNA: TGTGCCAGCAGCTTTGGTGGACAGGGGGCGGCAGATACGCAGTATTTT.

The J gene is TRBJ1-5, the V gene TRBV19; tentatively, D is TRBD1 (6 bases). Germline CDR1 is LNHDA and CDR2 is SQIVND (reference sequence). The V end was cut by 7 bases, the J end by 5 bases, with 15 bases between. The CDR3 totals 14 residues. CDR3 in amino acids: CASINRGGDQPQHF. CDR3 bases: TGTGCCAGTATCAACAGAGGGGGAGATCAGCCCCAGCATTTT.

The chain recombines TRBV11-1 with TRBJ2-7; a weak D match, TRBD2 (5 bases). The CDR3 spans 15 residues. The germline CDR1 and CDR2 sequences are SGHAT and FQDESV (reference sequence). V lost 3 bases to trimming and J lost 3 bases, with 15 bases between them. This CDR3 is CASSLGRGDIYEQYF. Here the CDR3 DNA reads TGTGCCAGCAGCTTGGGGAGAGGAGATATCTACGAGCAGTACTTC.

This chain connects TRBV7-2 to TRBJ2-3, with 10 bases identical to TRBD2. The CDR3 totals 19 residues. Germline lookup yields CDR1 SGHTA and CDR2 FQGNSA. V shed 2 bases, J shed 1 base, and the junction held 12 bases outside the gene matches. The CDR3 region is CASSLTGTAGGPGTDTQYF. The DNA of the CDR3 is TGTGCCAGCAGCTTAACAGGGACAGCGGGGGGGCCGGGCACAGATACGCAGTATTTT.

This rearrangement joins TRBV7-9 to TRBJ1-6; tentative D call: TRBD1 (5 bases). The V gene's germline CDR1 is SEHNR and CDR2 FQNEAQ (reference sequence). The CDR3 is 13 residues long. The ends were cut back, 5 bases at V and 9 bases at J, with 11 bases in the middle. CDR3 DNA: TGTGCCAGCAGCACGCAGGGCGGTTCACCCCTCCACTTT. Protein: CASSTQGGSPLHF. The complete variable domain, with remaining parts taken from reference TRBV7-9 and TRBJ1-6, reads DTGVSQNPRHKITKRGQNVTFRCDPISEHNRLYWYRQTLGQGPEFLTYFQNEAQLEKSRLLSDRFSAERPKGSFSTLEIQRTEQGDSAMYLCASSTQGGSPLHFGNGTRLTVT.

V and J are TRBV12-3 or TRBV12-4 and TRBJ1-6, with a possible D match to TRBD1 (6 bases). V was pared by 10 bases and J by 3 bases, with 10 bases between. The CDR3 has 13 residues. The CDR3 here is CATRQVYNSPLHF. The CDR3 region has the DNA TGTGCCACACGACAGGTCTATAATTCACCCCTCCACTTT.

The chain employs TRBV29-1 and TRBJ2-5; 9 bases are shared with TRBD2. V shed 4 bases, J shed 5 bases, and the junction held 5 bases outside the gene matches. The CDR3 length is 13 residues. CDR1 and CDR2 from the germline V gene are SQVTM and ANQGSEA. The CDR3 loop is CSVGLAGDETQYF. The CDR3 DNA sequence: TGCAGCGTTGGATTAGCGGGGGATGAGACCCAGTACTTC.

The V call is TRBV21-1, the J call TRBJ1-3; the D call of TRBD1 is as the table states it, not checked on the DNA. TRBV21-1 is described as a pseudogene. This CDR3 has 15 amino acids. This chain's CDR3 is CANLENRGQRNTIYF. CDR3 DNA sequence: TGTGCCAACCTTGAAAACAGGGGGCAAAGAAACACCATATATTTT.

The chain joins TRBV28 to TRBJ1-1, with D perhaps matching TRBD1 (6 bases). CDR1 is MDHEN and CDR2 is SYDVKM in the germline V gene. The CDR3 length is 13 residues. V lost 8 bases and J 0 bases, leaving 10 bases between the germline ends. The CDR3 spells CASWTEMNTEAFF. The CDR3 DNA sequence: TGTGCCAGCTGGACAGAAATGAACACTGAAGCTTTCTTT.

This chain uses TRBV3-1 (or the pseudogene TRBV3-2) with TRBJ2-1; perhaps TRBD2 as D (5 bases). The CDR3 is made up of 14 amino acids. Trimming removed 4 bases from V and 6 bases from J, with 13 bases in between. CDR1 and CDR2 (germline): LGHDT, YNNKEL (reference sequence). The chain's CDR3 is CASSPGLTFNEQFF. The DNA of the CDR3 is TGTGCCAGCAGCCCCGGACTTACTTTCAATGAGCAGTTCTTC.

CDR3 amino acids: CASSLERGLGTGANVLTF. The CDR3 DNA is TGTGCCAGCAGCTTAGAGCGGGGGTTAGGCACTGGGGCCAACGTCCTGACTTTC. This chain links TRBV7-9 with TRBJ2-6; 8 nucleotides match TRBD2. V shed 1 base, J shed 2 bases, and the junction held 7 bases outside the gene matches. The CDR3 extends over 18 amino acids. Germline CDR1 SEHNR, CDR2 FQNEAQ (reference sequence).

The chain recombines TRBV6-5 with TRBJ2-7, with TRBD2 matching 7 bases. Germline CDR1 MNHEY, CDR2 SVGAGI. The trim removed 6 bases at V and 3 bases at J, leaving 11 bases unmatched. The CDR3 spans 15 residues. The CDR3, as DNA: TGTGCCAGCAGCCCATCGCCGGGGGGTATCTACGAGCAGTACTTC. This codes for CASSPSPGGIYEQYF.

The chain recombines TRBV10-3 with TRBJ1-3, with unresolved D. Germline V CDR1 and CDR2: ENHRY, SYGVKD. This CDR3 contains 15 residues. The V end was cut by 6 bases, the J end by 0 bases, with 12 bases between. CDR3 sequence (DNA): TGTGCCATCAGCGGAAGCCGGGACTCTGGAAACACCATATATTTT. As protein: CAISGSRDSGNTIYF.

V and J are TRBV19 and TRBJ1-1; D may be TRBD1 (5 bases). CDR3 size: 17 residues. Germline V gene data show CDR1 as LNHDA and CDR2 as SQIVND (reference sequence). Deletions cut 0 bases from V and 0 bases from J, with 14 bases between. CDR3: CASSIDGPQGMNTEAFF. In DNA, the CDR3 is TGTGCCAGTAGTATAGATGGCCCCCAGGGAATGAACACTGAAGCTTTCTTT. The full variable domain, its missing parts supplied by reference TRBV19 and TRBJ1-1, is DGGITQSPKYLFRKEGQNVTLSCEQNLNHDAMYWYRQDPGQGLRLIYYSQIVNDFQKGDIAEGYSVSREKKESFPLTVTSAQKNPTAFYLCASSIDGPQGMNTEAFFGQGTRLTVV.

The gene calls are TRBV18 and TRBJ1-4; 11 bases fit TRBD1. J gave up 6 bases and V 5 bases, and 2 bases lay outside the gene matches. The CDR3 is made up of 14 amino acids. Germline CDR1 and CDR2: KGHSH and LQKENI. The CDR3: CASSRDRGDEKLFF. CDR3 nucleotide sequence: TGTGCCAGCTCAAGGGACAGGGGGGATGAAAAACTGTTTTTT.

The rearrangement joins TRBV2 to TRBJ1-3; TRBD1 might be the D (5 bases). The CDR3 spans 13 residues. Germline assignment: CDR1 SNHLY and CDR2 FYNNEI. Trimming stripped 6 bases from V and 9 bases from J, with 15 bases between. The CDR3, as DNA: TGTGCCAGCAGGGTGACCGTCGGGGGCACCATATATTTT. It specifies CASRVTVGGTIYF.

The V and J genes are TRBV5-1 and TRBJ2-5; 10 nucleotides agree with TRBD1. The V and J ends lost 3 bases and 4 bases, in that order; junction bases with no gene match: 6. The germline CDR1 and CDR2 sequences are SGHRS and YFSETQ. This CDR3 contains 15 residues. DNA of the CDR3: TGCGCCAGCAGCTCGACAGGGGGCTATGGAGAGACCCAGTACTTC. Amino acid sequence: CASSSTGGYGETQYF. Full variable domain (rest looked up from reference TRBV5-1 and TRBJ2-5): KAGVTQTPRYLIKTRGQQVTLSCSPISGHRSVSWYQQTPGQGLQFLFEYFSETQRNKGNFPGRFSGRQFSNSRSEMNVSTLELGDSALYLCASSSTGGYGETQYFGPGTRLLVL.